This T cell receptor (beta chain) was sequenced during a study of low-dose radiotherapy and immunotherapy resistance in tumors. TCRs were put through roughly 20 PCR cycles of amplification with Phusion. A constant-region primer and the V-primer adapter served as the primer pair. MiXCR was run by TCRdb on the reads, yielding one entry per CDR3 protein. The sample yields 40,000 to 65,000 distinct CDR3 sequences, around 33% seen once. The V and J ends lost 4 bases and 2 bases, in that order; junction bases with no gene match: 5. The CDR3 runs 14 residues. The V gene's germline CDR1 is SGHRS and CDR2 YFSETQ. This clonotype was found many times. Time point defined: after trial treatment. Treatment given: LDRT plus nivolumab, ipilimumab, low-dose cyclophosphamide and aspirin (RACIN trial).

The chain carries TRBV5-1 and TRBJ2-5, with 7 bases matching TRBD1. The sample in question was PBMCs, obtained after low-dose radiotherapy plus immunotherapy. This receptor was taken from a male donor with rectosigmoid adenocarcinoma. The CDR3 protein is CASSQGQLQETQYF. CDR3 sequence (DNA): TGCGCCAGCAGCCAGGGACAGTTACAAGAGACCCAGTACTTC.